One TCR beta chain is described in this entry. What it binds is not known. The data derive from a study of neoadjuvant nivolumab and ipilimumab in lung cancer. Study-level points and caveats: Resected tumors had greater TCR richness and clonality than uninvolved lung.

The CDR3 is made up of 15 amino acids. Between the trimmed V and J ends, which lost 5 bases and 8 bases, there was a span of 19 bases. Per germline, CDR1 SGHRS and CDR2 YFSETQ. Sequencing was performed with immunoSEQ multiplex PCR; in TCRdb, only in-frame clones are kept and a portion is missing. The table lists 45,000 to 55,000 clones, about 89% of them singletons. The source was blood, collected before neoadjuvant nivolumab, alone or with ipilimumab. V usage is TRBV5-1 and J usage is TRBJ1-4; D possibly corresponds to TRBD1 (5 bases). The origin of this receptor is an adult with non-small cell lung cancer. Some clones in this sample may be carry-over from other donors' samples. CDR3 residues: CASRQEGAKGEKLFF. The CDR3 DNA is TGCGCCAGCAGGCAGGAAGGGGCGAAGGGCGAAAAACTGTTTTTT.